A single sample gave rise to the 5 T cell receptor beta chains below, sequenced in a study of T cell repertoires in cytomegalovirus infection. TCRdb itself ran the reads through MiXCR, one entry per CDR3 protein. The sample holds fewer than 350,000 distinct CDR3 sequences, about 17% seen once. Sequencing input: PBMCs. The receptors derive from a human donor in good health (CMV status not recorded). Some clones in this sample may be carry-over from other donors' samples.

This clonotype occurred a few times. The chain recombines TRBV5-4 with TRBJ1-1; D might be TRBD1 (6 bases). This CDR3 spans 14 amino acids. Germline CDR1 reads SGHNT; CDR2 reads YYREEE (reference sequence). Trimming took 4 bases from V and 2 from J, leaving 12 bases between them. The CDR3 nucleotides are TGTGCCAGCAGCGTGGGGGGCTCCAACACTGAAGCTTTCTTT. Protein sequence: CASSVGGSNTEAFF. Combining the CDR3 with reference TRBV5-4 and TRBJ1-1 gives the whole variable domain ETGVTQSPTHLIKTRGQQVTLRCSSQSGHNTVSWYQQALGQGPQFIFQYYREEENGRGNFPPRFSGLQFPNYSSELNVNALELDDSALYLCASSVGGSNTEAFFGQGTRLTVV.

This clonotype occurred a few times. This sequence joins TRBV2 and TRBJ1-1; possibly TRBD1 for D (5 bases). Trimming took 3 bases from V and 0 from J, leaving 11 bases between them. The CDR3 is 15 amino acids. Germline CDR1 reads SNHLY; CDR2 reads FYNNEI. The CDR3 protein is CASSDTRQLNTEAFF. The CDR3 DNA reads as TGTGCCAGCAGTGATACGCGACAGTTGAACACTGAAGCTTTCTTT.

This clonotype was observed at least ten times. The chain has TRBV7-9 and TRBJ2-3, with D possibly matching TRBD1 (5 bases). Trimming left V 5 bases short and J 2 bases short, with 14 bases between. Germline V gene lookup returns CDR1 SEHNR and CDR2 FQNEAQ (reference sequence). The CDR3 spans 15 residues. The CDR3: CASSPSVGATDTQYF. Written as DNA, the CDR3 is TGTGCCAGCAGCCCCTCAGTAGGGGCCACAGATACGCAGTATTTT.

This clonotype has ten or more counts. The rearrangement links TRBV4-2 to TRBJ1-2; D is unresolved. Germline CDR1 is LGHNA and CDR2 is YNFKEQ. This CDR3 spans 16 amino acids. V lost 3 bases and J lost 1, with 15 bases in between. CDR3 in amino acids: CASSQANPGYNYGYTF. The CDR3 DNA is TGTGCCAGCAGCCAGGCGAACCCGGGTTATAACTATGGCTACACCTTC.

Comment on this clonotype: The germline gene is not matched at one end of the junction; a read error may be the cause. The rearrangement uses TRBV28 and TRBJ1-4; possibly TRBD1 for D (6 bases). This CDR3 region has 13 residues. Germline-derived CDR1 and CDR2 are MDHEN and SYDVKM. CDR3 amino acids: CASRAGGGERLFF. CDR3 in DNA: TGTGCCAGCAGGGCGGGGGGCGGTGAAAGACTGTTTTTT.